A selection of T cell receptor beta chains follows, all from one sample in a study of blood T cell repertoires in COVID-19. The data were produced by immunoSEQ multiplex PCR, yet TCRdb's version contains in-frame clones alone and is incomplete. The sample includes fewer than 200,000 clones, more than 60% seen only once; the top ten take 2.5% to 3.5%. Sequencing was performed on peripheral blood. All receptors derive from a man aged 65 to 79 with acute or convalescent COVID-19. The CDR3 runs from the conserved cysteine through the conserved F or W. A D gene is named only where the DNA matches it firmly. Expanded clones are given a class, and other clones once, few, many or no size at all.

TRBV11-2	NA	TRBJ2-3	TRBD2	CASSLVPAGEGAQYF	TGTGCCAGCAGCTTAGTCCCCGCGGGGGAGGGAGCGCAGTATTTT
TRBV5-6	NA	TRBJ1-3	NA	CASTGSPSGNTIYF	TGTGCCAGCACGGGAAGCCCCTCTGGAAACACCATATATTTT
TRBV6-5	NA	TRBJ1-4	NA	CASSPIDSSGKLFF	TGTGCCAGCAGTCCCATAGACAGCTCGGGAAAACTGTTTTTT
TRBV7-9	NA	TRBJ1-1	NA	CASSPAGARTEAFF	TGTGCCAGCAGCCCGGCAGGGGCGCGCACTGAAGCTTTCTTT
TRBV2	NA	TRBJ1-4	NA	CASSADWATNEKLFF	TGTGCCAGCAGTGCGGACTGGGCAACTAATGAAAAACTGTTTTTT
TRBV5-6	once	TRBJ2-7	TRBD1	CASSLGQGVYEQYF	TGTGCCAGCAGCTTGGGACAGGGGGTTTACGAGCAGTACTTC
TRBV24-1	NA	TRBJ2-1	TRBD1	CATSDDRGLADEQFF	TGTGCCACCAGCGATGACAGGGGGCTCGCGGATGAGCAGTTCTTC
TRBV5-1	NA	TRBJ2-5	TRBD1	CASSLGTGLGETQYF	TGCGCCAGCAGCTTGGGGACAGGGCTTGGCGAGACCCAGTACTTC
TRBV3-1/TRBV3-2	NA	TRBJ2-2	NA	CASSFSQTGELFF	TGTGCCAGCAGCTTCAGTCAAACCGGGGAGCTGTTTTTT
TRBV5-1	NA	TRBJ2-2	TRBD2	CASSWGTSGTGELFF	TGCGCCAGCAGCTGGGGGACTAGCGGGACTGGGGAGCTGTTTTTT
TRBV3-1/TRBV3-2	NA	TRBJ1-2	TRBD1	CASSHYRGRYGYTF	TGTGCCAGCAGCCACTACAGGGGCCGCTATGGCTACACCTTC
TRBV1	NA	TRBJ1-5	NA	CTSRQSCNQPQHF	TGCACCAGCAGACAGTCTTGCAATCAGCCCCAGCATTTT
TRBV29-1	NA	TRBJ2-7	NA	CSVEVFPRAGGNYEQYF	TGCAGCGTTGAAGTGTTCCCTAGGGCGGGCGGCAACTACGAGCAGTACTTC
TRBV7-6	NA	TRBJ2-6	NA	CASSLRGGAGANVLTF	TGTGCCAGCAGCTTACGAGGGGGAGCTGGGGCCAACGTCCTGACTTTC
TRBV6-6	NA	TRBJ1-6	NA	CASSYPKQGGDSPLHF	TGTGCCAGCAGTTACCCTAAACAGGGAGGGGATTCACCCCTCCACTTT
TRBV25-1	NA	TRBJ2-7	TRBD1	CASSEGQGGTYEQYF	TGTGCCAGCAGTGAAGGACAGGGTGGAACCTACGAGCAGTACTTC
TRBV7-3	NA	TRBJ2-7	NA	CASKMSADSYEQYF	TGTGCCAGCAAGATGAGTGCGGACTCCTACGAGCAGTACTTC
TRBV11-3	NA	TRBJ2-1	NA	CASSPAPVNNEQFF	TGTGCCAGCAGCCCCGCCCCGGTCAACAATGAGCAGTTCTTC
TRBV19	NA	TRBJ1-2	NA	CASSARGTFYGYTF	TGTGCCAGTAGTGCCCGGGGAACCTTCTATGGCTACACCTTC
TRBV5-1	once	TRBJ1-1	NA	CASSLDPVNTEAFF	TGCGCCAGCAGCTTGGATCCAGTGAACACTGAAGCTTTCTTT
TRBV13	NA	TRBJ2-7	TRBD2	CASSLAAREGEQYF	TGTGCCAGCAGCTTAGCCGCTAGGGAGGGGGAGCAGTACTTC
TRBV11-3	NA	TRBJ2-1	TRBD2	CASSLKTGGNEQFF	TGTGCCAGCAGCTTAAAGACGGGAGGGAATGAGCAGTTCTTC
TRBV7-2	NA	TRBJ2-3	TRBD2	CASSRRLAYTDTQYF	TGTGCCAGCAGCCGGAGACTAGCTTACACAGATACGCAGTATTTT
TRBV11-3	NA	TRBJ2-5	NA	CASSLVQGPQETQYF	TGTGCCAGCAGCTTAGTTCAGGGGCCTCAAGAGACCCAGTACTTC
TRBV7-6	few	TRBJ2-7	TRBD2	CASSLAAGLAGGYEQYF	TGTGCCAGCAGCTTAGCCGCGGGGCTAGCGGGAGGGTACGAGCAGTACTTC
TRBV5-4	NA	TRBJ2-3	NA	CASSLGGPSTDTQYF	TGTGCCAGCAGCTTGGGCGGGCCTAGCACAGATACGCAGTATTTT
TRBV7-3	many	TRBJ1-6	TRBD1	CASSFGTGSGSPLHF	TGTGCCAGCAGCTTCGGGACAGGGTCAGGTTCACCCCTCCACTTT
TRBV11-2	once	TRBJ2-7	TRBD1	CASNGQGRNEQYF	TGTGCCAGCAACGGACAGGGTAGGAACGAGCAGTACTTC
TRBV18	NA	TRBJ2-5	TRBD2	CASSPKAGGYQETQYF	TGTGCCAGCTCACCAAAGGCGGGGGGGTACCAAGAGACCCAGTACTTC
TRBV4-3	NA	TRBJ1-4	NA	CASSQDTNSYNEKLFF	TGCGCCAGCAGCCAAGATACGAACAGTTATAATGAAAAACTGTTTTTT
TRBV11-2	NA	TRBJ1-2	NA	CASSPRAQIYGYTF	TGTGCCAGCAGCCCGAGGGCACAGATCTATGGCTACACCTTC
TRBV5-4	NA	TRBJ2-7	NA	CASSLGGFYEQYF	TGTGCCAGCAGCTTGGGAGGGTTCTACGAGCAGTACTTC
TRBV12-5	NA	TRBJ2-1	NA	CASGPDQGHEQFF	TGTGCTAGTGGTCCAGACCAGGGCCATGAGCAGTTCTTC
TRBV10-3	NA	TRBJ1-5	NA	CAISDRDSNQPQHF	TGTGCCATCAGTGACAGGGATAGCAATCAGCCCCAGCATTTT
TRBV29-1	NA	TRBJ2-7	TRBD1	CSVGTGTSHEQYF	TGCAGCGTCGGGACAGGGACAAGCCACGAGCAGTACTTC
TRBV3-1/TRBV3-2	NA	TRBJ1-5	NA	CASSQGFSNQPQHF	TGTGCCAGCAGTCAGGGGTTTAGCAATCAGCCCCAGCATTTT
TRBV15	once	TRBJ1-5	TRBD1	CATSREGQGLRPQHF	TGTGCCACCAGCAGAGAAGGACAGGGACTCAGGCCCCAGCATTTT
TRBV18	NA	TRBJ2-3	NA	CASSRSRNTDTQYF	TGTGCCAGCTCTCGTTCGAGGAACACAGATACGCAGTATTTT
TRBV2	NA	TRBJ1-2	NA	CASSLTGYGYTF	TGTGCCAGCAGCCTTACAGGTTATGGCTACACCTTC
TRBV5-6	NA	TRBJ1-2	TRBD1	CASSPGTGGYTF	TGTGCCAGCAGCCCCGGGACAGGCGGCTACACCTTC
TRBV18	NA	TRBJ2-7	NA	CASSLGQYEQYF	TGTGCCAGCTCACTAGGACAGTACGAGCAGTACTTC
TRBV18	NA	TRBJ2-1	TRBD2	CASSPLAGGPYEQFF	TGTGCCAGCTCACCACTAGCGGGGGGGCCGTATGAGCAGTTCTTC
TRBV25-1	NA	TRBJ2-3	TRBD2	CASTLAEGTQYF	TGTGCCAGCACCCTAGCGGAGGGTACGCAGTATTTT
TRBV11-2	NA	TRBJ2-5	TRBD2	CASSPGLAEETQYF	TGTGCCAGCAGCCCGGGACTAGCGGAAGAGACCCAGTACTTC
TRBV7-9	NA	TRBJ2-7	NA	CASSFQRGIGEQYF	TGTGCCAGCAGCTTCCAGCGAGGGATCGGCGAGCAGTACTTC
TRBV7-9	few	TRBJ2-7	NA	CASSLPYSYEQYF	TGTGCCAGCAGCTTACCCTACTCCTACGAGCAGTACTTC
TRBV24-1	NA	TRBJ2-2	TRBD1	CATSDTGGGGNTGELFF	TGTGCCACCAGTGATACAGGGGGCGGCGGTAACACCGGGGAGCTGTTTTTT
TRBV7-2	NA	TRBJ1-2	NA	CASSFNPLVSGYTF	TGTGCCAGCAGCTTCAACCCCCTCGTCAGTGGCTACACCTTC
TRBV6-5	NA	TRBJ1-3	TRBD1	CASSRDRAGNTIYF	TGTGCCAGCAGTCGGGACAGGGCTGGAAACACCATATATTTT
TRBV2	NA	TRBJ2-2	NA	CASQGQETGELFF	TGTGCCAGCCAGGGGCAAGAAACCGGGGAGCTGTTTTTT
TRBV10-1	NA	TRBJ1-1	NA	CASRANREDTEAFF	TGCGCCAGCAGGGCTAATAGAGAGGACACTGAAGCTTTCTTT
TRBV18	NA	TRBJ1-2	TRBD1	CASSPAGGSYTAGYGYTF	TGTGCCAGCTCACCTGCAGGGGGAAGCTATACCGCTGGCTATGGCTACACCTTC
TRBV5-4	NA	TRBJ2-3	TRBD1	CASSKPGQGTGDTQYF	TGTGCCAGCAGTAAGCCGGGACAGGGGACGGGAGATACGCAGTATTTT